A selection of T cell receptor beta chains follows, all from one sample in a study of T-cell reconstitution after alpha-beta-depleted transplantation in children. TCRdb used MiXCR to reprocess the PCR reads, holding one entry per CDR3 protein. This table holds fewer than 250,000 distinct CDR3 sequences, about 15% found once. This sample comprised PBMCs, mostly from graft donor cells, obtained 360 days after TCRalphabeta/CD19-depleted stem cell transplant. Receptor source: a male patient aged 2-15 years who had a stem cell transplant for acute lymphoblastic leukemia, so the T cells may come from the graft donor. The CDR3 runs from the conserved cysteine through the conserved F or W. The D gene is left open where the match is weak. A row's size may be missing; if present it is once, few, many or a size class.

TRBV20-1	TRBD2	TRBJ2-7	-	CSAGTSGVYEQYF	TGCAGTGCCGGGACTAGCGGGGTCTACGAGCAGTACTTC
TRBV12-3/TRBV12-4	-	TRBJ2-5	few	CASRAPGAQETQYF	TGTGCCAGCAGAGCACCGGGAGCCCAAGAGACCCAGTACTTC
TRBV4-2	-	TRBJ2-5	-	CASSVGVGQETQYF	TGTGCCAGCAGCGTAGGGGTCGGTCAAGAGACCCAGTACTTC
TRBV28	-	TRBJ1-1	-	CASSSVFF	TGTGCCAGCAGTTCGGTTTTCTTT
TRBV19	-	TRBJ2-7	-	CASSPEGGSTYEQYF	TGTGCCAGTAGCCCTGAGGGGGGGTCTACCTACGAGCAGTACTTC
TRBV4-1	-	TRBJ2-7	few	CASSHTGTLRDEQYF	TGCGCCAGCAGCCACACCGGGACGCTCCGAGACGAGCAGTACTTC
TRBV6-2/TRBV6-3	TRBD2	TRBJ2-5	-	CAAGRVGETQYF	TGTGCCGCCGGGAGGGTCGGGGAGACCCAGTACTTC
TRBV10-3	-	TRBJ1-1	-	CAIRPREETEAFF	TGTGCCATCAGGCCCAGGGAGGAAACTGAAGCTTTCTTT
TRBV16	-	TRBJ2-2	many	CASSQMFNPGELFF	TGTGCCAGCAGCCAAATGTTTAACCCCGGGGAGCTGTTTTTT
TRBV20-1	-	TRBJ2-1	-	CSANSGHLRYNEQFF	TGCAGTGCAAATAGTGGACACCTTAGATACAATGAGCAGTTCTTC
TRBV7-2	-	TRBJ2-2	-	CASSARDLNTGELFF	TGTGCCAGCAGCGCCCGGGACTTGAACACCGGGGAGCTGTTTTTT
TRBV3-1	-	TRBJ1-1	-	CASSQATRGAFF	TGTGCCAGCAGCCAAGCGACAAGGGGGGCTTTCTTT
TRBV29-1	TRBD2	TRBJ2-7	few	CSVGKLAGGGEQYF	TGCAGCGTTGGGAAACTAGCGGGGGGCGGCGAGCAGTACTTC
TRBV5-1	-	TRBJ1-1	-	CASSPGSSPMNTEAFF	TGCGCCAGCAGCCCAGGATCCTCTCCTATGAACACTGAAGCTTTCTTT
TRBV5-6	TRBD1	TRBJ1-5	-	CASSFFAGGYSNQPQHF	TGTGCCAGCAGCTTTTTCGCAGGGGGTTATAGCAATCAGCCCCAGCATTTT
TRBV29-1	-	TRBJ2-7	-	CSVIRDTHWRAYEQYF	TGCAGCGTGATCCGGGACACCCATTGGCGGGCCTACGAGCAGTACTTC
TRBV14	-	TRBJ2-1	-	CASSHVYNEQFF	TGTGCCAGCAGCCATGTTTACAATGAGCAGTTCTTC
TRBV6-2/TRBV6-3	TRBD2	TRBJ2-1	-	CASSSLAGGTSYNEQFF	TGTGCCAGCAGTTCCTTAGCGGGGGGTACCTCCTACAATGAGCAGTTCTTC
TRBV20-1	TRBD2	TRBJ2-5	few	CSAKLAAGRETQYF	TGCAGTGCTAAGCTAGCGGCCGGGAGAGAGACCCAGTACTTC
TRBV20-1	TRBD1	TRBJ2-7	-	CSARERDRGSPYEQYF	TGCAGTGCTAGAGAACGGGACAGGGGGTCACCGTACGAGCAGTACTTC
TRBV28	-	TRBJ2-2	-	CASSLPDNTGELFF	TGTGCCAGCAGTTTGCCAGATAATACCGGGGAGCTGTTTTTT
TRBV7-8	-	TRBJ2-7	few	CASSWGRTAYEQYF	TGTGCCAGCAGCTGGGGACGTACCGCCTACGAGCAGTACTTC
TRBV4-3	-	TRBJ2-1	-	CASSLEYNEQFF	TGCGCCAGCAGCCTGGAATACAATGAGCAGTTCTTC
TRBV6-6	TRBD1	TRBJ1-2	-	CASSYGQGAGYTF	TGTGCCAGCAGTTATGGGCAGGGGGCTGGCTACACCTTC
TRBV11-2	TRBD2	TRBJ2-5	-	CASSLGGTSGTQYF	TGTGCCAGCAGCTTGGGGGGGACCTCAGGGACCCAGTACTTC
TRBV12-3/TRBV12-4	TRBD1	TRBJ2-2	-	CATKEKDRGVTGELFF	TGTGCCACCAAGGAGAAGGACAGGGGAGTCACCGGGGAGCTGTTTTTT
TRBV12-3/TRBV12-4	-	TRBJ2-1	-	CASSSTPGGDEQFF	TGTGCCAGCAGCTCTACCCCGGGTGGCGATGAGCAGTTCTTC
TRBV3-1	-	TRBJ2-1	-	CASSQDFGSSYNEQFF	TGTGCCAGCAGCCAAGATTTCGGGAGCTCCTACAATGAGCAGTTCTTC
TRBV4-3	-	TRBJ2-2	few	CASSQGAHTGELFF	TGCGCCAGCAGCCAAGGGGCGCACACCGGGGAGCTGTTTTTT
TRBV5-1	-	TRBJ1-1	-	CASSLAGRGTAFF	TGCGCCAGCAGCTTGGCGGGCAGGGGCACAGCTTTCTTT
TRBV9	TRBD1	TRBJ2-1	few	CASSAFRGSSYNEQFF	TGTGCCAGCAGCGCCTTCAGGGGGAGCTCCTACAATGAGCAGTTCTTC
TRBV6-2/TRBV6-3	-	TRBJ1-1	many	CASSGQTLDDTEAFF	TGTGCCAGCAGTGGGCAGACACTCGACGACACTGAAGCTTTCTTT
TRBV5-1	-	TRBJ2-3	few	CASSPPLGLSFRDTQYF	TGCGCCAGCAGCCCCCCCTTGGGGCTCTCCTTTCGAGATACGCAGTATTTT
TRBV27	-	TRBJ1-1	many	CASSLFGDSNTEAFF	TGTGCCAGCAGTTTATTCGGGGACTCAAACACTGAAGCTTTCTTT
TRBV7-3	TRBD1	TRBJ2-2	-	CASSFPGQGLDTGELFF	TGTGCCAGCTCATTCCCGGGACAGGGCTTGGACACCGGGGAGCTGTTTTTT
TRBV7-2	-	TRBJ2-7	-	CASSFEGSRTYEQYF	TGTGCCAGCAGCTTTGAAGGTTCACGGACCTACGAGCAGTACTTC
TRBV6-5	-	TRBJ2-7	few	CASSLGTGQYF	TGTGCCAGCAGTCTTGGGACGGGGCAGTACTTC
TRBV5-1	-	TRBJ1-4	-	CASSQMTDASGKLFF	TGCGCCAGCAGCCAAATGACGGACGCCTCTGGGAAACTGTTTTTT
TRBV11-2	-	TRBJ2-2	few	CASSLEGDTGELFF	TGTGCCAGCAGCTTAGAGGGGGACACCGGGGAGCTGTTTTTT
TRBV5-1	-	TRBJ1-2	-	CASSLIGGDLSYGYTF	TGCGCCAGCAGCTTGATAGGTGGGGACCTCAGCTATGGCTACACCTTC
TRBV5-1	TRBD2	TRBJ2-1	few	CASSLVPGGPYNEQFF	TGCGCCAGCAGCTTGGTTCCGGGAGGGCCGTACAATGAGCAGTTCTTC
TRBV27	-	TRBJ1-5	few	CASSSGTSNQPQHF	TGTGCCAGCAGTTCCGGGACGAGCAATCAGCCCCAGCATTTT
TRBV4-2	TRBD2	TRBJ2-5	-	CASSQTSGGAETQYF	TGTGCCAGCAGCCAAACTAGCGGGGGGGCAGAGACCCAGTACTTC
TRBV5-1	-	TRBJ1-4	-	CASRSRVHEKLFF	TGCGCCAGCAGATCCAGGGTTCATGAAAAACTGTTTTTT
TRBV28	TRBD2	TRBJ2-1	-	CASSLRVSGGIYNEQFF	TGTGCCAGCAGTTTACGGGTTAGCGGGGGAATCTACAATGAGCAGTTCTTC
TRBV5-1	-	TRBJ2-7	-	CASSLEVSYEQYF	TGCGCCAGCAGCTTGGAGGTCTCCTACGAGCAGTACTTC
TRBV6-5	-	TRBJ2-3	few	CASSSISDTQYF	TGTGCCAGCAGTTCAATTTCAGATACGCAGTATTTT
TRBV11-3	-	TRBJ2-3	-	CASSFSGSPTDTQYF	TGTGCCAGCAGCTTCTCCGGGAGCCCCACAGATACGCAGTATTTT